This T cell receptor beta chain appears in the sequencing data of a study of cytomegalovirus exposure and HLA in healthy donors. This CDR3 has 14 amino acids. Germline V gene sequence: CDR1 LNHNV, CDR2 YYDKDF (reference sequence). The V and J ends lost 3 bases and 3 bases respectively, with 11 bases between them. Study-level findings and limits: A later analysis linked a missense variant in DCLRE1C to the trimming of TCR beta V and J genes.

PCR primers comprised 60 Vbeta and 13 Jbeta primers. Sequencing used immunoSEQ multiplex PCR; TCRdb keeps in-frame clones, though not all of them. The sample records about 130,000 clones, around four fifths being singletons. To note about this clone: What it binds is unknown.

The sample consisted of PBMCs. The chain has TRBV15 and TRBJ2-5, with D maybe TRBD2 (6 bases). The sequence derives from a boy younger than 18 in good health and CMV-seronegative. Here the CDR3 DNA reads TGTGCCACCAGCAGTCCGGGGGTAGAAGAGACCCAGTACTTC. Translated, it gives CATSSPGVEETQYF.